This T cell receptor beta chain was obtained from a study of CXCR3-negative and CXCR3-positive naive CD8 T cells. As for the study in general: The dataset comprises 110 million to 150 million TRB reads in total, with about 1.5 +/- 0.3 million reads per library. Study results and limitations: Much lower diversity was found in memory CD8+ cells, while both naive subsets had comparably high diversity. Naive subsets expressed similar surface CD5; TRB CDR3 features served to infer TCR strength. CXCR3-positive naive cells carried more hydrophobic TRB CDR3s than CXCR3-negative naive cells did.

Details on this clonotype: As yet, its antigen is unknown.

In preparing the TRB cDNA libraries, 5' RACE with UMI labels was used. TCRdb derives one entry per CDR3 protein from the 5' RACE reads, leaving out DNA. This sample's table has tens of thousands of distinct CDR3 sequences. With more than 250,000 cells each, the CD8+ T cell subsets were individually sorted in triplicate. This sequence was found in a human donor in good health. Some clones in this sample may be carry-over from other donors' samples. The sequencing input was naive CXCR3+ CD8+ T cells from blood. The subset is: CD45RO-CCR7+CD27+CD95- naive CD8+ T cells expressing CXCR3 (TNR3+).

The CDR3 protein is CSAARLGSSYNEQFF. This chain uses TRBV29-1 with TRBJ2-1. The CDR3 is 15 amino acids. CDR1 SQVTM and CDR2 ANQGSEA come from the germline V gene.